Listed below are T cell receptor beta chains from one sample, sequenced in a study of cytomegalovirus exposure and HLA in healthy donors. The repertoire was sequenced with immunoSEQ multiplex PCR; TCRdb's copy has only in-frame clones and lacks some. Among 150,000 to 200,000 clones listed, 75% to 80% were seen once. Sequenced sample: PBMCs. The source is a woman aged 30 to 39 in good health and CMV-seropositive. The CDR3 runs from the conserved cysteine through the conserved F or W. The order of the fields is clone size, V gene, D gene, J gene, CDR3 DNA, CDR3 protein. D genes are given only for firm matches. Only some rows state a clone size, as once, few, many or a class for expanded clones.

size: -
V: TRBV19
D: -
J: TRBJ1-5
DNA: TGTGCCAGTAGTAGCAGAATTCCCGGGACAATGTTTCAGCCCCAGCATTTT
CDR3: CASSSRIPGTMFQPQHF

size: -
V: TRBV29-1
D: -
J: TRBJ2-1
DNA: TGCAGCGTGGACTACGCAATCTACAATGAGCAGTTCTTC
CDR3: CSVDYAIYNEQFF

size: -
V: TRBV28
D: -
J: TRBJ2-7
DNA: TGTGCCACCAAACATAGCGGAAAGTTCTACGAGCAGTACTTC
CDR3: CATKHSGKFYEQYF

size: -
V: TRBV27
D: -
J: TRBJ2-3
DNA: TGTGCCAGCACCCTTTGGCAACAGAAGCTTGGAGATACGCAGTATTTT
CDR3: CASTLWQQKLGDTQYF

size: -
V: TRBV2
D: -
J: TRBJ1-4
DNA: TGTGCCAGCAGGGCTCCTGAAAAACTGTTTTTT
CDR3: CASRAPEKLFF

size: -
V: TRBV5-8
D: TRBD1
J: TRBJ2-7
DNA: TGTGCCAGCAGCTTGTGGGGACAGGGTCTGAGCGAGCAGTACTTC
CDR3: CASSLWGQGLSEQYF

size: -
V: TRBV19
D: -
J: TRBJ1-4
DNA: TGTGCCAGTAGGGTCGCGGGGGGGACAACTAATGAAAAACTGTTTTTT
CDR3: CASRVAGGTTNEKLFF

size: -
V: TRBV15
D: -
J: TRBJ2-1
DNA: TGTGCCACCAGCAGGGACTATTCGACAACCAATGAGCAGTTCTTC
CDR3: CATSRDYSTTNEQFF

size: -
V: TRBV19
D: TRBD2
J: TRBJ2-3
DNA: TGTGCCAGTAGTATCCGGCTGGGGGGGGATACGCAGTATTTT
CDR3: CASSIRLGGDTQYF

size: -
V: TRBV18
D: -
J: TRBJ1-1
DNA: TGTGCCAGCTCACCGGGCGTGATGATGGATGAAGCTTTCTTT
CDR3: CASSPGVMMDEAFF

size: -
V: TRBV29-1
D: -
J: TRBJ1-2
DNA: TGCAGCGTTTTGGGTTCCCGTGGAGACTATGGCTACACCTTC
CDR3: CSVLGSRGDYGYTF

size: few
V: TRBV7-9
D: -
J: TRBJ2-7
DNA: TGTTCCAGCAGCTTATCGTCCCACGAGCAGTACTTC
CDR3: CSSSLSSHEQYF

size: -
V: TRBV2
D: TRBD1
J: TRBJ2-3
DNA: TGTGCCAGCAGTGGCGGACAGGGGTCCACAGATACGCAGTATTTT
CDR3: CASSGGQGSTDTQYF

size: -
V: TRBV28
D: TRBD1
J: TRBJ2-2
DNA: TGTGCCACTACGCAACAGGGGCCGAACACCGGGGAGCTGTTTTTT
CDR3: CATTQQGPNTGELFF

size: -
V: TRBV5-1
D: -
J: TRBJ2-5
DNA: TGCGCCAGCAGCTTGGCCGGGGTGGGAGAGACCCAGTACTTC
CDR3: CASSLAGVGETQYF

size: few
V: TRBV13
D: TRBD1
J: TRBJ2-6
DNA: TGTGCCAGCGTGGGACAGGGCAGAGGGGCCAACGTCCTGACTTTC
CDR3: CASVGQGRGANVLTF

size: -
V: TRBV5-6
D: -
J: TRBJ1-1
DNA: TGTGCCAGCAGCTTCCGGGGAGCTAACACTGAAGCTTTCTTT
CDR3: CASSFRGANTEAFF

size: -
V: TRBV5-1
D: -
J: TRBJ2-5
DNA: TGCGCCAGCAGACCCAGCGATCAAGAGACCCAGTACTTC
CDR3: CASRPSDQETQYF